Described below is a single TCR beta chain sequence and its context. Its antigen is undetermined. These data come from a study of CD8 T cells in ankylosing spondylitis. Findings of the study overall: Reportedly, matched ankylosing spondylitis synovial fluid was significantly enriched for disease-linked clones. CD8+ disease-linked clones were present at relatively low frequencies in blood. Made up of eight highly homologous variants, a TCR beta motif appeared characteristic of ankylosing spondylitis blood. Some of these motif variants have turned up before, in reports on reactive arthritis synovial fluid and blood.

CDR1 is LNHNV and CDR2 is YYDKDF in the germline V gene (reference sequence). The CDR3 is 16 amino acids. The ends lost 0 bases at V and 5 bases at J; junction bases unmatched: 9. For TCR beta, libraries came from quantitative 5'-RACE with molecular barcodes. From the 5' RACE reads, TCRdb called clonotypes with MiXCR, one entry per CDR3 protein. The top ten hold 6.8% of the sample, which has just under 550,000 distinct CDR3 sequences, roughly 13% seen once. V usage is TRBV15 and J usage is TRBJ2-7; 8 bases align to TRBD1. The sample consisted of blood, either unsorted or a sorted T cell fraction (not recorded which). The TCR sequence derives from a male donor with ankylosing spondylitis. CDR3 amino acids: CATSRDRRQGRNEQYF. The CDR3 DNA follows: TGTGCCACCAGCAGAGATAGGAGACAGGGGCGCAACGAGCAGTACTTC.